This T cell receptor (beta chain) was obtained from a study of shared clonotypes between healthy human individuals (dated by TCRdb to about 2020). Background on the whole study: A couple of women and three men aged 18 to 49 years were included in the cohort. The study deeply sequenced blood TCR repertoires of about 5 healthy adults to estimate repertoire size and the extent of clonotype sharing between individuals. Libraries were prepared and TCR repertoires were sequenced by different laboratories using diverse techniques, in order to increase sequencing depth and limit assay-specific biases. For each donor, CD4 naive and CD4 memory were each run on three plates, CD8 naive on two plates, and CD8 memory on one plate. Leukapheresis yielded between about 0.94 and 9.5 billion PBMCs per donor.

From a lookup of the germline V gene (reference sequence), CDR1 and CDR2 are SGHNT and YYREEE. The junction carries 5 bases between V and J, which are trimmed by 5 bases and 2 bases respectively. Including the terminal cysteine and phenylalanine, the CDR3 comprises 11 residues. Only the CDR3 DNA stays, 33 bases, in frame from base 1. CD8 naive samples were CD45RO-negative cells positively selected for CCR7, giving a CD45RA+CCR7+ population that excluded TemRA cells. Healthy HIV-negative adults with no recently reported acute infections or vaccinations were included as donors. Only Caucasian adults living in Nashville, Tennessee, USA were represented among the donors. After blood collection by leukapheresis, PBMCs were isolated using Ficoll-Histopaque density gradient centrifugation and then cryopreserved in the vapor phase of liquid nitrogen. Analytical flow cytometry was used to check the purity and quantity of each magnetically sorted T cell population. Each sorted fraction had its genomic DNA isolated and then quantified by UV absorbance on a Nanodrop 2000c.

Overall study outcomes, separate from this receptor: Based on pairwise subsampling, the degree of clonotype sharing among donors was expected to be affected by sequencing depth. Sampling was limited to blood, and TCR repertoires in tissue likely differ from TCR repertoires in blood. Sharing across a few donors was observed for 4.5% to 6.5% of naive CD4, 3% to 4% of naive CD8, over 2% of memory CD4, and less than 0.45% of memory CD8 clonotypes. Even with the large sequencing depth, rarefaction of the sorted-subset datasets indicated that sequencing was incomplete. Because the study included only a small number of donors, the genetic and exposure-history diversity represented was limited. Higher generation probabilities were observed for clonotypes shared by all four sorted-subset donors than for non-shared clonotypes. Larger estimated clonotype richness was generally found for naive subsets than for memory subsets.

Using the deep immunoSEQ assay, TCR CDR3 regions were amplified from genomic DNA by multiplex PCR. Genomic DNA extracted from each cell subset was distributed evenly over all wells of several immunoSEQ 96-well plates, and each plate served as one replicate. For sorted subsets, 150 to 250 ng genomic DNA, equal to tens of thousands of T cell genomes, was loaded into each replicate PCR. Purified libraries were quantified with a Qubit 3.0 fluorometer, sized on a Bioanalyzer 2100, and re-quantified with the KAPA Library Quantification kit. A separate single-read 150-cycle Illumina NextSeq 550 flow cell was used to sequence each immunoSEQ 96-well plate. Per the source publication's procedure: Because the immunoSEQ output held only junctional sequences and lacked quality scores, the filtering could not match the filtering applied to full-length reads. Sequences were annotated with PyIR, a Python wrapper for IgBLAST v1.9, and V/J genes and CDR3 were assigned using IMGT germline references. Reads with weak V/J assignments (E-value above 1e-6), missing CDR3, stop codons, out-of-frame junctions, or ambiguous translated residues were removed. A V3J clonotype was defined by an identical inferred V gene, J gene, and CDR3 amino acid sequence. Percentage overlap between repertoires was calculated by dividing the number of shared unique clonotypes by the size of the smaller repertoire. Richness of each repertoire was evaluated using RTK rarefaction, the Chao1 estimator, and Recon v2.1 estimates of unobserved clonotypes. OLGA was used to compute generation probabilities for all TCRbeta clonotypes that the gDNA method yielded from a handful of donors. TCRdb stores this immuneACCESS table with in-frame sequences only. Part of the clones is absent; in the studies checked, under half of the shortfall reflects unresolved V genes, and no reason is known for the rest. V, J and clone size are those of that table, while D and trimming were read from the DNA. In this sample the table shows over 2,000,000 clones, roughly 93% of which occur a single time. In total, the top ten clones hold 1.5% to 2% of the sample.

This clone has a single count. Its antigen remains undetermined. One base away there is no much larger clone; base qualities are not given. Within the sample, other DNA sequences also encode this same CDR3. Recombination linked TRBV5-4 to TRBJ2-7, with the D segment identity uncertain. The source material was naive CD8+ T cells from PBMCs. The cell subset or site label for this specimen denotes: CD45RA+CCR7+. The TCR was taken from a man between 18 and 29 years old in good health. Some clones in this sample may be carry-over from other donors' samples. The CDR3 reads CASSSPYEQYF. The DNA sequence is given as TGTGCCAGCAGTTCTCCCTACGAGCAGTACTTC.